A selection of T cell receptor beta chains follows, all from one sample in a study of blood T cell repertoires in COVID-19. Only in-frame clones appear in the TCRdb table, and some are missing; sequencing was by immunoSEQ multiplex PCR. In the table there are about 160,000 clones, over 70% of which are singletons. The sample consisted of PBMCs or T cells enriched from blood (not recorded which). The receptors here all came from a woman in her thirties or forties with acute COVID-19. Each CDR3 is given with its conserved first and last residue. Each record gives: D gene, V gene, J gene, CDR3 DNA, CDR3 protein. D genes are given only for firm matches.

d_gene: -; v_gene: TRBV19; j_gene: TRBJ1-1; CDR3nt: TGTGCCAGTAGGGGTCGCGGGGCCGCGAACACTGAAGCTTTCTTT; CDR3aa: CASRGRGAANTEAFF
d_gene: -; v_gene: TRBV19; j_gene: TRBJ1-2; CDR3nt: TGTGCCAGTAGTATGGGCACAGGCGGTGGGGGCTACACCTTC; CDR3aa: CASSMGTGGGGYTF
d_gene: -; v_gene: TRBV19; j_gene: TRBJ1-1; CDR3nt: TGTGCCAGTAGTATGAAGTTTTCGCAGACAGTGACTGAAGCTTTCTTT; CDR3aa: CASSMKFSQTVTEAFF
d_gene: -; v_gene: TRBV10-1; j_gene: TRBJ2-3; CDR3nt: TGCGCCAGCAGTGAGAATGGGAGACACACAGATACGCAGTATTTT; CDR3aa: CASSENGRHTDTQYF
d_gene: TRBD1; v_gene: TRBV29-1; j_gene: TRBJ1-2; CDR3nt: TGCAGCGTTGAGAATTTGGCAGGGGGGCATGGCTACACCTTC; CDR3aa: CSVENLAGGHGYTF
d_gene: -; v_gene: TRBV4-1; j_gene: TRBJ1-2; CDR3nt: TGCGCCAGCAGCCAAGAAGATTATGGGAGGACCGGCTACAGTAACTATGGCTACACCTTC; CDR3aa: CASSQEDYGRTGYSNYGYTF
d_gene: TRBD2; v_gene: TRBV19; j_gene: TRBJ2-3; CDR3nt: TGTGCCAGTAGTTCTAGCGGGAGCACAGATACGCAGTATTTT; CDR3aa: CASSSSGSTDTQYF
d_gene: TRBD2; v_gene: TRBV29-1; j_gene: TRBJ2-3; CDR3nt: TGCAGCGTTGGAGGCGGGAGTAGCACAGATACGCAGTATTTT; CDR3aa: CSVGGGSSTDTQYF
d_gene: -; v_gene: TRBV9; j_gene: TRBJ2-5; CDR3nt: TGTGCCAGCAGCGTACTAGAGGGAGCTTTATATGAGACCCAGTACTTC; CDR3aa: CASSVLEGALYETQYF
d_gene: TRBD1; v_gene: TRBV19; j_gene: TRBJ1-5; CDR3nt: TGTGCCAGTAAGGGACAGGGACCTTGGCCCCAGCATTTT; CDR3aa: CASKGQGPWPQHF
d_gene: -; v_gene: TRBV5-1; j_gene: TRBJ1-1; CDR3nt: TGCGCCAGCAGCTTACGGGACTTCGGCACTGAAGCTTTCTTT; CDR3aa: CASSLRDFGTEAFF